This TCR beta chain originates from a study of blood T cell repertoires in COVID-19. Profiling relied on immunoSEQ multiplex PCR, and the TCRdb table lists in-frame clones only, not all of them. The data show about 280,000 clones, approximately 86% seen once. Germline CDR1 reads KGHSH; CDR2 reads LQKENI. The CDR3 consists of 16 residues. The ends lost 5 bases at V and 3 bases at J; junction bases unmatched: 10. Source material: peripheral blood. The chain employs TRBV18 and TRBJ2-3, with 8 bases fitting TRBD1. The sequence derives from a woman aged 50 to 60 who had recovered from COVID-19. CDR3 protein: CASSRGQGWITDTQYF. The CDR3 region has the DNA TGTGCCAGCTCAAGAGGACAGGGATGGATTACAGATACGCAGTATTTT.